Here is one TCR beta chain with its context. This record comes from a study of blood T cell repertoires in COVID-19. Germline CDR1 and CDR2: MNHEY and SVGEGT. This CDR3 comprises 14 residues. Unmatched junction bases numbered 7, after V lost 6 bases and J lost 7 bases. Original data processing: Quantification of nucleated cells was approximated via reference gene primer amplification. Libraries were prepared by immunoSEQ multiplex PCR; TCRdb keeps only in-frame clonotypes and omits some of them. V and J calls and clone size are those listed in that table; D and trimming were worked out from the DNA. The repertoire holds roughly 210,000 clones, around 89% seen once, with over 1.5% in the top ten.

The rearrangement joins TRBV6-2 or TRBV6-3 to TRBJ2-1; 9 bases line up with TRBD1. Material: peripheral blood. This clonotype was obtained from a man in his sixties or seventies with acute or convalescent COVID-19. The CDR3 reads CASSFTGGGNEQFF. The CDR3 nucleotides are TGTGCCAGCAGCTTCACAGGGGGCGGAAATGAGCAGTTCTTC.